The rows below give T cell receptor beta chains drawn from one sample of a study of post-analysis software for immune sequencing data. TCRdb recomputed calls from the PCR reads with MiXCR, one row per CDR3 protein. This sample has hundreds of thousands of distinct CDR3 sequences; about 32% occur once, and the top ten carry 0.55% to 0.65%. The specimen was blood. These receptors came from a girl between 10 and 17 years old with multiple sclerosis. Both conserved end residues are part of each CDR3. The D gene is left open where the match is weak. Clone size is shown for a subset of rows, as once, few, many or a class of expanded clone.

TGTGCCAGCAGTTTACACGGTACCGCTGAAGCTTTCTTT,CASSLHGTAEAFF,NA,TRBV27,few,TRBJ1-1
TGTGCCAGCAGTATAAGCGGGGGATTCAATGAGCAGTTCTTC,CASSISGGFNEQFF,TRBD2,TRBV9,NA,TRBJ2-1
TGTGCCAGCAGCCCAAACCCTATTGGGACGGCTCGGGAGACCCAGTACTTC,CASSPNPIGTARETQYF,NA,TRBV7-2,few,TRBJ2-5
TGTGCCAGCAGTTCTAGGGGGCAGGGCCAAGAGACCCAGTACTTC,CASSSRGQGQETQYF,TRBD1,TRBV28,NA,TRBJ2-5
TGCAGTGCTAGACAGGGGGAACTTAGCAATCAGCCCCAGCATTTT,CSARQGELSNQPQHF,TRBD1,TRBV20-1,NA,TRBJ1-5
TGTGCCAGCAGTTATTCCTGGGGTGGCAGCGGCTACGAGCAGTACTTC,CASSYSWGGSGYEQYF,NA,TRBV6-9,NA,TRBJ2-7
TGCAGCGGTGAAGAGTCGGGACTTGTTGGCGATACGCAGTATTTT,CSGEESGLVGDTQYF,NA,TRBV29-1,NA,TRBJ2-3
TGTGCCAGCAGTGCGGAAGGAGTCTACGAGCAGTACTTC,CASSAEGVYEQYF,NA,TRBV6-1,NA,TRBJ2-7
TGTGCCAGCAGTTGGGTAGGGACAGGGGGAACAGATACGCAGTATTTT,CASSWVGTGGTDTQYF,TRBD1,TRBV27,once,TRBJ2-3
TGTGCCAGCAGTCCCCCACTCCAAGAGACCCAGTACTTC,CASSPPLQETQYF,NA,TRBV28,few,TRBJ2-5
TGTGCCATCAGTACCGGGCCCGAGACCCAGTACTTC,CAISTGPETQYF,NA,TRBV10-3,few,TRBJ2-5
TGTGCCAGCAGTTTAAGGACCGCAGTGTGGTATTTT,CASSLRTAVWYF,NA,TRBV28,NA,TRBJ2-3
TGCGCCAGCAGCCCGTATCAATCGCTTATCGGCACTGAAGCTTTCTTT,CASSPYQSLIGTEAFF,NA,TRBV5-1,few,TRBJ1-1
TGCAGTGCTCCGAGGACAGGGGGCGACGACGAGCAGTACTTC,CSAPRTGGDDEQYF,TRBD1,TRBV20-1,NA,TRBJ2-7
TGCAGTGGGGGGAGAAGCGGCCAAGAGACCCAGTACTTC,CSGGRSGQETQYF,NA,TRBV20-1,many,TRBJ2-5
TGTGCCAGCAGCCAAGGAATGGATGGGGAAGAGACCCAGTACTTC,CASSQGMDGEETQYF,NA,TRBV3-1,NA,TRBJ2-5
TGTGCCAGCAGTGGGACAGGGGGACCTAATGAAAAACTGTTTTTT,CASSGTGGPNEKLFF,TRBD1,TRBV6-5,few,TRBJ1-4
TGTGCCAGCAGTACCCGGGCAGGGCCTCAAGAGACCCAGTACTTC,CASSTRAGPQETQYF,NA,TRBV11-1,NA,TRBJ2-5
TGCGCCAGCAGCTTGGACAGGGGAGCTTTGGAGCAGTACTTC,CASSLDRGALEQYF,TRBD1,TRBV5-1,NA,TRBJ2-7
TGTGCCAGCAGCTTTAGCCAGGGGTATAATTCACCCCTCCACTTT,CASSFSQGYNSPLHF,NA,TRBV5-6,NA,TRBJ1-6
TGTGCCATCAGTGTCGGGACTAGCGGAGAGACCCAGTACTTC,CAISVGTSGETQYF,TRBD2,TRBV10-3,NA,TRBJ2-5
TGTGCCAGCAGTTTATGGGGGAGGCGGGGAGATTCTTTTTACAATGAGCAGTTCTTC,CASSLWGRRGDSFYNEQFF,NA,TRBV28,few,TRBJ2-1
TGTGCCAGCACCGAGGGACAGGGTTACACAGATACGCAGTATTTT,CASTEGQGYTDTQYF,TRBD1,TRBV6-1,NA,TRBJ2-3
TGTGCCAGCAGTTACCAACCAGGGGCCGCTTATAATTCACCCCTCCACTTT,CASSYQPGAAYNSPLHF,NA,TRBV28,NA,TRBJ1-6
TGCAGTGCCGCGGGAACGGGTAGAAGCACAGATACGCAGTATTTT,CSAAGTGRSTDTQYF,NA,TRBV20-1,NA,TRBJ2-3
TGTGCCAGTAGCGGGCCCAAATGGGATACGCAGTATTTT,CASSGPKWDTQYF,TRBD2,TRBV7-9,NA,TRBJ2-3
TGTGCCAGCAGCTTGGACAGGGCAGGCAAAAACATTCAGTACTTC,CASSLDRAGKNIQYF,TRBD1,TRBV7-2,few,TRBJ2-4
TGCAGCGTTGCGGGTATCCAGGGTTCCTACAATGAGCAGTTCTTC,CSVAGIQGSYNEQFF,NA,TRBV29-1,many,TRBJ2-1
TGTGCCAGCAGTGCGGAGGGAAAGCCCACCTTCAATGAGCAGTTCTTC,CASSAEGKPTFNEQFF,NA,TRBV2,NA,TRBJ2-1
TGCGTCAGCAGCTCTTACAGGGGGCAGGACAATGAGCAGTTCTTC,CVSSSYRGQDNEQFF,TRBD1,TRBV5-1,NA,TRBJ2-1
TGCGCCAGCAGCCAAGATCAGCTAGCGGGTACTCAAGAGACCCAGTACTTC,CASSQDQLAGTQETQYF,TRBD2,TRBV4-1,few,TRBJ2-5
TGTGCCAGCAGCTTAGTTTCGCCAGGGGGCGGGGAGACCCAGTACTTC,CASSLVSPGGGETQYF,TRBD1,TRBV7-2,few,TRBJ2-5
TGTGCCAGCAGCGGGGGGAGCCTCCCCACAGATACGCAGTATTTT,CASSGGSLPTDTQYF,TRBD2,TRBV6-5,NA,TRBJ2-3
TGTGCCAGCACCAAGAGGTCGGGGTACGAGCAGTACTTC,CASTKRSGYEQYF,NA,TRBV12-3/TRBV12-4,few,TRBJ2-7
TGCAGTGCTAGTTCGGGCAGGAACACTGAAGCTTTCTTT,CSASSGRNTEAFF,NA,TRBV20-1,few,TRBJ1-1
TGCAGCGTTTCTAAAACAGGGTTTAATGAAAAACTGTTTTTT,CSVSKTGFNEKLFF,NA,TRBV29-1,NA,TRBJ1-4
TGCAGCGTTTCCCCTTGGGTAGCGGGTAGCACAGATACGCAGTATTTT,CSVSPWVAGSTDTQYF,TRBD2,TRBV29-1,NA,TRBJ2-3
TGCGCCAGCAGCCAACAGGGGACAGAGCTTAGCTTCGAGCAGTACTTC,CASSQQGTELSFEQYF,TRBD1,TRBV4-3,few,TRBJ2-7
TGCAGCGGGATAGCGGGGGGCTCTGGAAACATCATATATTTT,CSGIAGGSGNIIYF,NA,TRBV29-1,NA,TRBJ1-3
TGCAGTGCTCCCAAGACAGGGGCTGGGGCCAACATCCTGACTTTC,CSAPKTGAGANILTF,TRBD1,TRBV20-1,few,TRBJ2-6
TGCAGTGCTCCTACCAGACCAGCGGGGGGTGTTTTGGAGACCCAGTTCTTC,CSAPTRPAGGVLETQFF,TRBD2,TRBV20-1,NA,TRBJ2-1
TGTGCCAGCAGTGATCGGGGGCAGGGGAAGTATTTCGGGGAGACCCAGTACTTC,CASSDRGQGKYFGETQYF,NA,TRBV25-1,many,TRBJ2-5
TGTGCCAGCAGTTACTCTAGGGGGCCTGGGGGCAATGAGCAGTTCTTC,CASSYSRGPGGNEQFF,TRBD1,TRBV6-5,NA,TRBJ2-1